These T cell receptor beta chains were read from a single sample in a study of T cells in Graves' hyperthyroidism and ophthalmopathy. TCRdb independently ran MiXCR on the multiplex PCR reads; one entry per CDR3 protein. The sample holds hundreds of thousands of distinct CDR3 sequences, under 20% seen once. The sample consisted of blood. These receptors were collected from a woman aged 25 to 45 with Graves' hyperthyroidism. Both conserved end residues are part of each CDR3. Each record gives: D gene, V gene, J gene, clone size, CDR3 protein, CDR3 DNA. D genes are given only for firm matches. A clone size is listed for some rows: how often the clone was seen (once, few, many), or a class if it is expanded.

d_gene: .; v_gene: TRBV2; j_gene: TRBJ1-1; abundance: many; CDR3aa: CASSLLSSGVLWTEAFF; CDR3nt: TGTGCCAGCAGCCTCCTCTCGTCGGGGGTATTGTGGACTGAAGCTTTCTTT
d_gene: .; v_gene: TRBV4-2; j_gene: TRBJ1-1; abundance: once; CDR3aa: CASSQGKGRTEAFF; CDR3nt: TGTGCCAGCAGCCAAGGGAAGGGACGCACTGAAGCTTTCTTT
d_gene: TRBD2; v_gene: TRBV10-3; j_gene: TRBJ2-7; abundance: many; CDR3aa: CAISGGLLAGGPDEQYF; CDR3nt: TGTGCCATCAGTGGTGGTCTACTGGCGGGAGGGCCCGACGAGCAGTACTTC
d_gene: .; v_gene: TRBV7-9; j_gene: TRBJ1-2; abundance: .; CDR3aa: CASSLGRLQGDYGYTF; CDR3nt: TGTGCCAGCAGCTTAGGTCGACTTCAAGGGGACTATGGCTACACCTTC
d_gene: .; v_gene: TRBV7-8; j_gene: TRBJ2-7; abundance: many; CDR3aa: CASSSRAGSSYEQYF; CDR3nt: TGTGCCAGCAGCTCTAGGGCTGGGAGCTCCTACGAGCAGTACTTC
d_gene: TRBD2; v_gene: TRBV20-1; j_gene: TRBJ2-1; abundance: .; CDR3aa: CSASDLAAYNEQFF; CDR3nt: TGCAGTGCTAGTGATCTAGCGGCCTACAATGAGCAGTTCTTC
d_gene: .; v_gene: TRBV27; j_gene: TRBJ2-3; abundance: many; CDR3aa: CASSPLGWGTDTQYF; CDR3nt: TGTGCCAGCAGTCCCCTAGGGTGGGGCACAGATACGCAGTATTTT
d_gene: .; v_gene: TRBV2; j_gene: TRBJ1-1; abundance: many; CDR3aa: CASTGYREAEAFF; CDR3nt: TGTGCCAGCACAGGTTACAGGGAGGCTGAAGCTTTCTTT
d_gene: .; v_gene: TRBV2; j_gene: TRBJ1-1; abundance: .; CDR3aa: CASSEAGGLNTEAFF; CDR3nt: TGTGCCAGCAGTGAAGCGGGGGGGCTGAACACTGAAGCTTTCTTT
d_gene: TRBD2; v_gene: TRBV3-1; j_gene: TRBJ2-1; abundance: .; CDR3aa: CASSPDGLAAYNEQFF; CDR3nt: TGTGCCAGCAGCCCGGACGGACTAGCGGCCTACAATGAGCAGTTCTTC
d_gene: .; v_gene: TRBV4-1; j_gene: TRBJ2-1; abundance: few; CDR3aa: CASSQEVYSSYNEQFF; CDR3nt: TGCGCCAGCAGCCAAGAGGTGTACAGCTCCTACAATGAGCAGTTCTTC
d_gene: .; v_gene: TRBV6-2/TRBV6-3; j_gene: TRBJ2-3; abundance: many; CDR3aa: CASRTEDFTDTQYF; CDR3nt: TGTGCCAGCAGGACGGAGGACTTCACAGATACGCAGTATTTT
d_gene: .; v_gene: TRBV29-1; j_gene: TRBJ2-1; abundance: few; CDR3aa: CSVGKGQFF; CDR3nt: TGCAGCGTGGGCAAGGGGCAGTTCTTC
d_gene: .; v_gene: TRBV6-1; j_gene: TRBJ2-1; abundance: many; CDR3aa: CASSEKGGSSANEQFF; CDR3nt: TGTGCCAGCAGTGAAAAGGGCGGTAGCTCCGCCAATGAGCAGTTCTTC
d_gene: .; v_gene: TRBV27; j_gene: TRBJ2-7; abundance: many; CDR3aa: CASSYQMRQVPYEQYF; CDR3nt: TGTGCCAGCAGTTATCAAATGAGACAGGTCCCCTACGAGCAGTACTTC
d_gene: .; v_gene: TRBV5-1; j_gene: TRBJ1-1; abundance: .; CDR3aa: CASSLTLGRGAEAFF; CDR3nt: TGCGCCAGCAGCTTGACCCTGGGGCGAGGGGCTGAAGCTTTCTTT
d_gene: .; v_gene: TRBV18; j_gene: TRBJ2-1; abundance: many; CDR3aa: CASSPPLLDEQFF; CDR3nt: TGTGCCAGCTCTCCGCCGTTATTGGATGAGCAGTTCTTC
d_gene: .; v_gene: TRBV18; j_gene: TRBJ2-7; abundance: .; CDR3aa: CASSPQGLGYEQYF; CDR3nt: TGTGCCAGCTCACCCCAGGGGCTGGGATACGAGCAGTACTTC
d_gene: TRBD1; v_gene: TRBV2; j_gene: TRBJ1-1; abundance: many; CDR3aa: CASREQGDTEAFF; CDR3nt: TGTGCCAGCAGGGAACAGGGGGATACTGAAGCTTTCTTT
d_gene: .; v_gene: TRBV28; j_gene: TRBJ1-5; abundance: many; CDR3aa: CASSFSQGGNQPQHF; CDR3nt: TGTGCCAGCAGTTTCTCCCAGGGTGGGAATCAGCCCCAGCATTTT
d_gene: .; v_gene: TRBV3-1; j_gene: TRBJ2-7; abundance: many; CDR3aa: CASSQVVREQYF; CDR3nt: TGTGCCAGCAGCCAAGTAGTCCGGGAGCAGTACTTC
d_gene: .; v_gene: TRBV28; j_gene: TRBJ2-5; abundance: many; CDR3aa: CACKGGGSFRRETQYF; CDR3nt: TGTGCCTGCAAAGGGGGGGGCTCTTTTCGGAGAGAGACCCAGTACTTC
d_gene: TRBD2; v_gene: TRBV19; j_gene: TRBJ2-1; abundance: few; CDR3aa: CASSIPPYLAATSYNEQFF; CDR3nt: TGTGCCAGTAGTATTCCCCCCTATCTAGCGGCGACCTCCTACAATGAGCAGTTCTTC
d_gene: TRBD1; v_gene: TRBV6-9; j_gene: TRBJ2-7; abundance: .; CDR3aa: CASSYGQGRTEQYF; CDR3nt: TGTGCCAGCAGTTACGGACAGGGACGAACTGAGCAGTACTTC
d_gene: TRBD1; v_gene: TRBV10-3; j_gene: TRBJ2-5; abundance: .; CDR3aa: CAISKDRTETQYF; CDR3nt: TGTGCCATCAGCAAGGACAGGACAGAGACCCAGTACTTC
d_gene: TRBD1; v_gene: TRBV19; j_gene: TRBJ1-1; abundance: few; CDR3aa: CASSTGGQTEAFF; CDR3nt: TGTGCCAGTAGTACAGGGGGCCAGACTGAAGCTTTCTTT
d_gene: TRBD2; v_gene: TRBV24-1; j_gene: TRBJ2-2; abundance: many; CDR3aa: CATSDRGLAGGDTGELFF; CDR3nt: TGTGCCACCAGTGACCGTGGACTAGCGGGAGGGGACACCGGGGAGCTGTTTTTT
d_gene: .; v_gene: TRBV6-1; j_gene: TRBJ1-2; abundance: many; CDR3aa: CASSRGVLSGNYGYTF; CDR3nt: TGTGCCAGCAGTAGAGGGGTATTGAGCGGGAACTATGGCTACACCTTC
d_gene: .; v_gene: TRBV5-1; j_gene: TRBJ2-1; abundance: .; CDR3aa: CASSSGGWRNEQFF; CDR3nt: TGCGCCAGCAGCTCTGGGGGCTGGCGCAATGAGCAGTTCTTC
d_gene: TRBD2; v_gene: TRBV7-3; j_gene: TRBJ2-6; abundance: .; CDR3aa: CASSLLPSGRTGANVLTF; CDR3nt: TGTGCCAGCAGCTTATTGCCTAGCGGGAGAACTGGGGCCAACGTCCTGACTTTC
d_gene: TRBD2; v_gene: TRBV12-3/TRBV12-4; j_gene: TRBJ2-5; abundance: .; CDR3aa: CASSFLAGYQETQYF; CDR3nt: TGTGCCAGCAGTTTCCTAGCGGGATACCAAGAGACCCAGTACTTC
d_gene: .; v_gene: TRBV5-1; j_gene: TRBJ2-1; abundance: many; CDR3aa: CASRGVGNEQFF; CDR3nt: TGCGCCAGCAGGGGAGTCGGAAATGAGCAGTTCTTC
d_gene: TRBD1; v_gene: TRBV30; j_gene: TRBJ1-6; abundance: .; CDR3aa: CAWSWRQGGNSPLHF; CDR3nt: TGTGCCTGGAGTTGGCGACAGGGGGGGAATTCACCCCTCCACTTT
d_gene: .; v_gene: TRBV20-1; j_gene: TRBJ2-7; abundance: .; CDR3aa: CSALRTSHEQYF; CDR3nt: TGCAGTGCCCTAAGGACTTCACATGAGCAGTACTTC
d_gene: TRBD1; v_gene: TRBV6-1; j_gene: TRBJ2-1; abundance: .; CDR3aa: CASSLLGTGKDNEQFF; CDR3nt: TGTGCCAGCAGTCTCCTTGGGACAGGGAAAGACAATGAGCAGTTCTTC
d_gene: .; v_gene: TRBV19; j_gene: TRBJ2-5; abundance: many; CDR3aa: CASSAGFTETQYF; CDR3nt: TGTGCCAGTAGCGCTGGGTTCACAGAGACCCAGTACTTC
d_gene: TRBD2; v_gene: TRBV14; j_gene: TRBJ2-2; abundance: .; CDR3aa: CASSRGGSGRTGELFF; CDR3nt: TGTGCCAGCAGCCGAGGAGGTAGCGGGAGGACCGGGGAGCTGTTTTTT
d_gene: TRBD2; v_gene: TRBV4-1; j_gene: TRBJ2-2; abundance: .; CDR3aa: CASSQVRAGAVTGELFF; CDR3nt: TGCGCCAGCAGCCAAGTACGGGCGGGAGCGGTGACCGGGGAGCTGTTTTTT
d_gene: TRBD2; v_gene: TRBV7-2; j_gene: TRBJ2-1; abundance: many; CDR3aa: CASIPSTGLASSEQFF; CDR3nt: TGTGCCAGCATCCCTAGCACGGGACTAGCGTCATCTGAGCAGTTCTTC
d_gene: TRBD2; v_gene: TRBV13; j_gene: TRBJ2-1; abundance: many; CDR3aa: CASSSGTNYNEQFF; CDR3nt: TGTGCCAGCAGCTCCGGGACTAATTACAATGAGCAGTTCTTC
d_gene: .; v_gene: TRBV29-1; j_gene: TRBJ1-1; abundance: many; CDR3aa: CSGGHMNTEAFF; CDR3nt: TGCAGCGGGGGACACATGAACACTGAAGCTTTCTTT
d_gene: .; v_gene: TRBV27; j_gene: TRBJ1-2; abundance: many; CDR3aa: CASSSLGIGYTF; CDR3nt: TGTGCCAGCAGTTCCCTGGGGATCGGCTACACCTTC
d_gene: .; v_gene: TRBV5-1; j_gene: TRBJ2-1; abundance: .; CDR3aa: CASSTTGRNEQFF; CDR3nt: TGTGCCAGCAGCACGACAGGGAGGAATGAGCAGTTCTTC
d_gene: TRBD1; v_gene: TRBV5-1; j_gene: TRBJ2-2; abundance: few; CDR3aa: CASQGAQNTGELFF; CDR3nt: TGCGCCTCCCAGGGGGCGCAGAACACCGGGGAGCTGTTTTTT
d_gene: .; v_gene: TRBV28; j_gene: TRBJ2-2; abundance: .; CDR3aa: CASSPPGDRELFF; CDR3nt: TGTGCCAGCAGTCCCCCCGGAGACCGGGAGCTGTTTTTT
d_gene: TRBD2; v_gene: TRBV29-1; j_gene: TRBJ2-1; abundance: many; CDR3aa: CSVEGLAYEQFF; CDR3nt: TGCAGCGTTGAAGGACTAGCTTATGAGCAGTTCTTC